This T cell receptor (beta chain) was recorded in a study of T cell clones after liver transplantation. Study-level information: Without induction therapy, subjects received standard immunosuppression until 12-24 months post-transplant. Tolerance: complete withdrawal held at least one year, liver enzymes staying within twice normal.

With 4 bases clipped from V and 0 bases from J, the junction kept 12 bases outside the gene matches. CDR1 and CDR2 (germline): LNHDA, SQIVND (reference sequence). This CDR3 comprises 18 residues. Sequenced by immunoSEQ multiplex PCR; TCRdb stores in-frame clones only, minus some. The sample yields approximately 70,000 clones, roughly 80% seen once. CD3+CD4+ and CD3+CD8+ cells were FACS-sorted from thawed unstimulated PBMCs. The clonotype comes from a human patient who received a liver transplant. Some T cells may be the graft donor's. The chain is built from TRBV19 and TRBJ1-3; TRBD1 aligns across 7 bases. Material: CD4+ T cells from blood, obtained about 50 months after liver transplant. CDR3 sequence: CASSKLPGQTSSGNTIYF. The CDR3 DNA sequence: TGTGCCAGTAGTAAACTGCCGGGACAGACGAGCTCTGGAAACACCATATATTTT. The full variable domain, rest sourced from reference TRBV19 and TRBJ1-3, is DGGITQSPKYLFRKEGQNVTLSCEQNLNHDAMYWYRQDPGQGLRLIYYSQIVNDFQKGDIAEGYSVSREKKESFPLTVTSAQKNPTAFYLCASSKLPGQTSSGNTIYFGEGSWLTVV.